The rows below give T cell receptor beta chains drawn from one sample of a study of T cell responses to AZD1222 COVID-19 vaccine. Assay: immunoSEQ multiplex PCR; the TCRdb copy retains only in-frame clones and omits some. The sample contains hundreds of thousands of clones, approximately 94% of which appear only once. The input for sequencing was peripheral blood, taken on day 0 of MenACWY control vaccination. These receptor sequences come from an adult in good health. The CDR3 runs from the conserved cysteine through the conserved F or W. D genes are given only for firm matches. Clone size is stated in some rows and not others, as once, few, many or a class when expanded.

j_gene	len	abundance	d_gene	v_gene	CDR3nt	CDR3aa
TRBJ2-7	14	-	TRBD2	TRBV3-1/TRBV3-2	TGTGCCAGCAGCCAACTCGCGGGGGAAAGCGAGCAGTACTTC	CASSQLAGESEQYF
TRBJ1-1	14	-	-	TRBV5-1	TGCGCCAGCAGCGCAGGGACGGTGAACACTGAAGCTTTCTTT	CASSAGTVNTEAFF
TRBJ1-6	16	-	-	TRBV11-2	TGTGCCAGCAGCTCCCGGGACCTTAGATCGGGTTCACCCCTCCACTTT	CASSSRDLRSGSPLHF
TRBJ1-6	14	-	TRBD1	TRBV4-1	TGCGCCAGCCGGGGACAGGGCACCCTTTCACCCCTCCACTTT	CASRGQGTLSPLHF
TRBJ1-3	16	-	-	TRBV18	TGTGCCAGCTCACCGCGTACAGTTCGGGGAGGAAACACCATATATTTT	CASSPRTVRGGNTIYF
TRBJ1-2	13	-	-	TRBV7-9	TGTGCCAGCAGCTTCGCAGGCCCTCCTGGCTACACCTTC	CASSFAGPPGYTF
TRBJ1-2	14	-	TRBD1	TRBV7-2	TGTGCCAGCAGCTGGGACAGAGCTAACTATGGCTACACCTTC	CASSWDRANYGYTF
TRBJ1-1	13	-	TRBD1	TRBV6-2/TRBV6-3	TGTGCCAGCAGTTCCCGCGGACAGGGAGCAGCTTTCTTT	CASSSRGQGAAFF
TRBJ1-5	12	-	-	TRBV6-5	TGTGCCAGCAGTACCCCAGGTCAGCCCCAGCATTTT	CASSTPGQPQHF
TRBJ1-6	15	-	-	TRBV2	TGTGCCAGCAGGGGGGAAAGGGGTCGGAATTCACCCCTCCACTTT	CASRGERGRNSPLHF
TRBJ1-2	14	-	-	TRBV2	TGTGCCAGCAGTGAAAGCCTAGGACGCTATGGCTACACCTTC	CASSESLGRYGYTF
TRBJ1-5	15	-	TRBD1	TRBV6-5	TGTGCCAGCAGTTTACAGGGGTCACGCAATCAGCCCCAGCATTTT	CASSLQGSRNQPQHF
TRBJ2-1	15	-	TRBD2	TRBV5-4	TGTGCCTTTTCCGGGGCGGGGGGGCCCTACAATGAGCAGTTCTTC	CAFSGAGGPYNEQFF
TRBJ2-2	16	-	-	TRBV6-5	TGTGCCAGCAGTTACTCGACCAGCTCGAACACCGGGGAGCTGTTTTTT	CASSYSTSSNTGELFF
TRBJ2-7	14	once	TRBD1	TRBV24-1	TGTGCCACCAGTGAGGACAGGGCTCCCTACGAGCAGTACTTC	CATSEDRAPYEQYF
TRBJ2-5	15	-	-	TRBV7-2	TGTGCCAGCAGCCTGGGGTTGCGCACCTCGCAGACCCAGTACTTC	CASSLGLRTSQTQYF
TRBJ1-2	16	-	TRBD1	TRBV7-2	TGTGCCAGCAGCCTGGGGGTTCAGGGGGCCGGTCGTGGCTACACCTTC	CASSLGVQGAGRGYTF
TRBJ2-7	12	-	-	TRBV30	TGTGCCGGAGGGGACAGTTCCTACGAGCAGTACTTC	CAGGDSSYEQYF
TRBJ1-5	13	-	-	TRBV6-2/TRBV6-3	TGTGCCAGCAGTGGACAGAGCAATCAGCCCCAGCATTTT	CASSGQSNQPQHF
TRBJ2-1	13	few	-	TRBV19	TGTGCCAGTATGGAGGGACTTCGCAATGAGCAGTTCTTC	CASMEGLRNEQFF
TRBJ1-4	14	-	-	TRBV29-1	TGCAGCGTTGAATGGCGGGGGCAGGGTGAAAAACTGTTTTTT	CSVEWRGQGEKLFF
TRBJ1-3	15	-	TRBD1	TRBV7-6	TGTGCCAGCAGCTTAGGAAGACAGGGGATAAACACCATATATTTT	CASSLGRQGINTIYF
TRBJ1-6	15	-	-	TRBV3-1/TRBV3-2	TGTGCCAGCAGCTCACATGGAATAGGACCCATGCCCCTCCACTTT	CASSSHGIGPMPLHF
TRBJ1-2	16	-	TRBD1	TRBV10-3	TGTGCCATCAGCAGACAGGGTACACCCCAAAAGGATGGCTACACCTTC	CAISRQGTPQKDGYTF
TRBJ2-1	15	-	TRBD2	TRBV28	TGTGCCAGCGTCCAGGGCGGGGGGCCCTACAATGAGCAGTTCTTC	CASVQGGGPYNEQFF
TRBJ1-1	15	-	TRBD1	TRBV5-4	TGTGCCAGCAGCCACGGACAGGGGACGAACACTGAAGCTTTCTTT	CASSHGQGTNTEAFF
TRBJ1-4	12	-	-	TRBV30	TGTGCCTGGGGGACCGCTGAGGAAAAACTGTTTTTT	CAWGTAEEKLFF
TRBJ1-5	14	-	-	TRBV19	TGTGCCAGTAGCCTAGGACGTAGCAATCAGCCCCAGCATTTT	CASSLGRSNQPQHF
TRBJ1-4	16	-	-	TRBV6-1	TGTGCCAGCAGTGACAAGAATCCAGGGTATTGGGAAAAACTGTTTTTT	CASSDKNPGYWEKLFF
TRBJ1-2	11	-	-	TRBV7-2	TGTGCCAGCAGCCCAGGTTACGGCTACACCTTC	CASSPGYGYTF
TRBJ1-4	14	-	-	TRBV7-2	TGTGCCAGCAGCTTGGGCGCAACTAATGAAAAACTGTTTTTT	CASSLGATNEKLFF
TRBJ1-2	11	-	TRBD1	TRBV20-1	TGCAGTGCTGTCCCAGGGGGTGGCTACACCTTC	CSAVPGGGYTF
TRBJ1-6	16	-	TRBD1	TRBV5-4	TGTGCCAGCAGCTTGGGGCAGGGGGCGCAGAATTCACCCCTCCACTTT	CASSLGQGAQNSPLHF
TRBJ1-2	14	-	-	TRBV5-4	TGTGCCAGCAGCCAGCAGGGCGACAGTTATGGCTACACCTTC	CASSQQGDSYGYTF
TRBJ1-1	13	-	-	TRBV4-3	TGCGCCAGCAGCCCCGACAGAACCACTGAAGCTTTCTTT	CASSPDRTTEAFF
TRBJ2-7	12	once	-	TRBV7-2	TGTGCCAGCAGCTTAACCTCCTACGAGCAGTACTTC	CASSLTSYEQYF
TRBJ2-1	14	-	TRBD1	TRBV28	TGTGCCAGCATAGAGACAGGGGGGTTTCTCGAGCAGTTCTTC	CASIETGGFLEQFF
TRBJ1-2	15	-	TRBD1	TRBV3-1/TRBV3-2	TGTGCCAGCAGCCAAGCGACAGGGGTCAGTGGGGGCTACACCTTC	CASSQATGVSGGYTF
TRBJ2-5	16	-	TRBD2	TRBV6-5	TGTGCCAGCAGTTATCCGACTAGCGGGGGTGGAGAGACCCAGTACTTC	CASSYPTSGGGETQYF
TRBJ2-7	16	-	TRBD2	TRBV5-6	TGTGCCAGCAGCTTGGGAGCGGGGGGCCGCTCCTACGAGCAGTACTTC	CASSLGAGGRSYEQYF
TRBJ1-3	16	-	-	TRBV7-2	TGTGCCAGCAGCTTGGCCGGTCGGGGAACGGGAAACACCATATATTTT	CASSLAGRGTGNTIYF
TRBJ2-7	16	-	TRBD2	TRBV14	TGTGCCAGCTCCCCGGGGGCTAGCGGGAACTCCTACGAGCAGTACTTC	CASSPGASGNSYEQYF
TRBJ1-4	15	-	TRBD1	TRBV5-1	TGCGCCAGCCATCCCAGGGGGACGGGTAATGAAAAACTGTTTTTT	CASHPRGTGNEKLFF
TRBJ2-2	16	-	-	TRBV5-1	TGCGCCAGCAGCTTGGACGGGGGGCCTGACACCGGGGAGCTGTTTTTT	CASSLDGGPDTGELFF
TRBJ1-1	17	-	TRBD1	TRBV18	TGTGCCAGCTCACCGACAGGGATGTTTAGGACGAACACTGAAGCTTTCTTT	CASSPTGMFRTNTEAFF
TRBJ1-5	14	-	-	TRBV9	TGTGCCAGCAGCGTAGGGTCGGAGCGGCAGCCCCAGCATTTT	CASSVGSERQPQHF
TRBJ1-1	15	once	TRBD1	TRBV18	TGTGCCAGCTCACCCAGCGGGACAGGGGGAACTGAAGCTTTCTTT	CASSPSGTGGTEAFF
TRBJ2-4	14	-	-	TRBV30	TGTGCCTGGGGGCCCCAGGGGACGCAAAACATTCAGTACTTC	CAWGPQGTQNIQYF
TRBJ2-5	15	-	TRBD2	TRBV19	TGTGCCAGTAGTTCTGGCGGGGGGTACATGGAGACCCAGTACTTC	CASSSGGGYMETQYF
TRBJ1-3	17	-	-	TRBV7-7	TGTGCTAGCAGCTTAGGCGTTGAGAGGGGATATGGAAACACCATATATTTT	CASSLGVERGYGNTIYF
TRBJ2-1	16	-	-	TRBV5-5	TGTGCCAGCAGCCTGGGTCTGGCTAGCGCGGTCAATGAGCAGTTCTTC	CASSLGLASAVNEQFF
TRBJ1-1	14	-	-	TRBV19	TGTGCCAGTAGTATAGTGGATAGGGGTACTGAAGCTTTCTTT	CASSIVDRGTEAFF
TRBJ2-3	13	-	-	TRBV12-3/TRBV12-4	TGTGCCAGCAGAACCTCCGGGACAGATACGCAGTATTTT	CASRTSGTDTQYF
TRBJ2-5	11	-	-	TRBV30	TGTGCCTGGAGTGTCCGCGAGACCCAGTACTTC	CAWSVRETQYF
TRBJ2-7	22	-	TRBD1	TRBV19	TGTGCCAGTAGTATTTCTCTCTTATTTGGGGACAGGGGACCTACCACCACCTACGAGCAGTACTTC	CASSISLLFGDRGPTTTYEQYF
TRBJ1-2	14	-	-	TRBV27	TGTGCCAGCAGTTTCCTAGACAGCCTCTATGGCTACACCTTC	CASSFLDSLYGYTF
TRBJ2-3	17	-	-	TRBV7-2	TGTGCCAGCAGCCTGAGGCGGGACAGTCCTAGCACAGATACGCAGTATTTT	CASSLRRDSPSTDTQYF